Each of the 10 T cell receptor beta chains below was sequenced from the same sample in a study of cytomegalovirus exposure and HLA in healthy donors. PCR was performed using 60 Vbeta and 13 Jbeta primers. Profiling relied on immunoSEQ multiplex PCR, and the TCRdb table lists in-frame clones only, not all of them. The table has 150,000 or so clones, about 79% seen once. The sequencing input was PBMCs. These TCRs come from a man aged 35 to 55 in good health and CMV-seropositive.

This chain connects TRBV19 to TRBJ2-5, with a possible D match to TRBD1 (5 bases). The germline V gene has CDR1 LNHDA and CDR2 SQIVND (reference sequence). The CDR3 is 13 residues long. Trimming left V 5 bases short and J 5 bases short, with 12 bases between. The CDR3 DNA follows: TGTGCCAGTAGTGTATCAGGGTACGAGACCCAGTACTTC. Its translation is CASSVSGYETQYF.

The chain recombines TRBV2 with TRBJ2-2; D uncertain. The ends were cut back, 2 bases at V and 0 bases at J, with 13 bases in the middle. CDR1 is SNHLY, CDR2 FYNNEI, per germline. The CDR3 is 17 residues long. The CDR3 DNA sequence: TGTGCCAGCAGTGAAAAGTCCGTGGCAGCGAACACCGGGGAGCTGTTTTTT. Its protein product is CASSEKSVAANTGELFF.

The chain carries TRBV15 and TRBJ2-7; perhaps TRBD2 as D (6 bases). The CDR3 spans 17 residues. Germline CDR1 LNHNV, CDR2 YYDKDF (reference sequence). V lost 5 bases to trimming and J lost 1 base, with 21 bases between them. In DNA form, the CDR3 reads TGTGCCACCAGCCCAACTAGCCGGACACGACGGTCCTACGAGCAGTACTTC. Translation: CATSPTSRTRRSYEQYF.

The V gene is TRBV19, the J gene TRBJ1-4; a weak D match, TRBD1 (5 bases). V was shortened by 7 bases and J by 4 bases, with 10 bases between the two germline ends. Germline V gives CDR1 LNHDA, CDR2 SQIVND (reference sequence). The CDR3 has 13 amino acids. The CDR3 region has the DNA TGTGCCAGTAAGAGACAGTTTAATGAAAAACTGTTTTTT. Translating gives CASKRQFNEKLFF.

This clone was counted a single time. V gene TRBV5-4 combines with J gene TRBJ1-2, with 11 bases fitting TRBD1. This CDR3 is built from 16 residues. With 0 bases clipped from V and 5 bases from J, the junction kept 6 bases outside the gene matches. Germline CDR1 SGHNT, CDR2 YYREEE (reference sequence). CDR3 sequence reads: CASSLGGQGGIYGYTF. Here the CDR3 DNA reads TGTGCCAGCAGCTTGGGGGGACAGGGGGGGATTTATGGCTACACCTTC. The entire variable domain, with the rest obtained from reference TRBV5-4 and TRBJ1-2, is as follows: ETGVTQSPTHLIKTRGQQVTLRCSSQSGHNTVSWYQQALGQGPQFIFQYYREEENGRGNFPPRFSGLQFPNYSSELNVNALELDDSALYLCASSLGGQGGIYGYTFGSGTRLTVV.

This sequence joins TRBV5-4 and TRBJ2-7, with 12 bases matching TRBD2. Germline V gene data show CDR1 as SGHNT and CDR2 as YYREEE (reference sequence). V was pared by 4 bases and J by 7 bases, with 9 bases of the junction left unmatched. The length of the CDR3 is 15 residues. CDR3 in DNA: TGTGCCAGCAGCCCTACTAGCGGGAGGTCTGGAGAGCAGTACTTC. Translated, it gives CASSPTSGRSGEQYF.

The chain uses TRBV7-9 and TRBJ1-1; 9 nucleotides match TRBD1. CDR3 length: 15 amino acids. Trimming at V came to 1 base and at J to 1 base, leaving 1 base not matched to a gene. Germline CDR1 reads SEHNR; CDR2 reads FQNEAQ (reference sequence). CDR3 residues: CASSLGTGANTEAFF. The DNA for the CDR3 is TGTGCCAGCAGCTTAGGGACAGGGGCGAACACTGAAGCTTTCTTT.

The gene calls are TRBV5-1 and TRBJ1-1; D perhaps matches TRBD1 (5 bases). Trimming took off 1 base at V and 4 bases at J, with 17 bases between the two ends. Per the germline V gene, CDR1 is SGHRS and CDR2 is YFSETQ. The CDR3 extends over 16 amino acids. CDR3 sequence (DNA): TGCGCCAGCAGCTTGCGGGAGGTCCTGGGGGGCACTGAAGCTTTCTTT. Translated, it gives CASSLREVLGGTEAFF.

The V and J genes are TRBV29-1 and TRBJ2-5, with D tentatively TRBD1 (6 bases). The V gene's germline CDR1 is SQVTM and CDR2 ANQGSEA. The CDR3 is made up of 15 amino acids. V was clipped by 3 bases and J by 5 bases, with 19 bases between them. The DNA for the CDR3 is TGCAGCGTTGAGGGTATAGAGGGGCAGGGGGAGACCCAGTACTTC. It encodes CSVEGIEGQGETQYF.

V and J are TRBV9 and TRBJ2-6; 9 bases are shared with TRBD1. V trimming: 1 base; J trimming: 2 bases; junction bases outside the gene matches: 7. From germline, CDR1 is SGDLS and CDR2 YYNGEE. The CDR3 is 18 residues long. The CDR3, as DNA: TGTGCCAGCAGCGTAACTGCGGGACAGGGAACTGGGGCCAACGTCCTGACTTTC. This encodes CASSVTAGQGTGANVLTF. The whole variable domain, remainder taken from reference TRBV9 and TRBJ2-6, is DSGVTQTPKHLITATGQRVTLRCSPRSGDLSVYWYQQSLDQGLQFLIQYYNGEERAKGNILERFSAQQFPDLHSELNLSSLELGDSALYFCASSVTAGQGTGANVLTFGAGSRLTVL.